This T cell receptor beta chain originates from a study of blood T cell repertoires in COVID-19 (dated by TCRdb to 2020 to 2021). For the study in its entirety: Samples from collaborators originated in the United States, Italy and Spain and spanned both the acute and convalescent phases of COVID-19. The repertoires were released in a freely available public database meant as a resource for research on the immune response to SARS-CoV-2. Deeply sampled blood TCRbeta repertoires from subjects exposed to, actively infected with, or recovered from COVID-19 were included in the dataset. Samples came from the ongoing ImmuneRACE study (first 160 participants) plus 1,254 subjects from 6 global collaborators. The prospective study material was composed of cDNA or gDNA derived from T cells, B-cell-depleted T cells, or PBMCs. Sample metadata almost always included a de-identified subject ID, COVID-19 status, age in years and sex. Where HLA class I and class II types were available, the types were taken from metadata supplied by the sample provider, not from assay-based typing. Here is what the overall study found, with its caveats: Clinical and demographic metadata were provided uncurated, with the amount varying by source and participant.

This clone came up a few times. The antigen it recognizes is unknown. No much larger clone exists at a distance of one base, and base qualities are not known. Participants in the prospective study were enrolled through a virtual design, were aged about 18 to 90 years, and lived in fewer than 30 United States geographic areas. Cohort assignment in the prospective study relied on participant-reported clinical history from a screening survey and a study questionnaire. Mobile phlebotomists in the prospective study collected whole blood, serum and a nasopharyngeal or oropharyngeal swab from every participant. Over a roughly 2-month period, participants in the prospective study had the option of providing additional blood draws and questionnaires. Prospective study blood samples were shipped either frozen or at room temperature before DNA extraction. TCRbeta CDR3 regions were amplified from genomic DNA by means of the immunoSEQ Assay, a bias-controlled multiplex PCR. The study's processing was this. The number of nucleated cells in each sample was estimated from the amplification of reference gene primers within the assay. To quantify the absolute abundance of each unique TCRbeta CDR3 rearrangement, sequence reads were collapsed and filtered. For each sample, productive Simpson clonality was calculated as the square root of Simpson's diversity index across productive rearrangements. In its TCRdb copy, this immuneACCESS table keeps in-frame sequences only and misses some clones. Where compared with another copy, unresolved V genes explain less than half of these, and the others have no known cause. V, J and clone size reflect that table, while D and trimming were determined from the DNA. The sample table holds 260,000 or so clones, of which approximately 90% were seen once. 1% to 1.5% of the sample belongs to the ten largest clones.

Between the V and J ends, shortened by 3 bases and 5 bases respectively, the junction contains 2 bases. The CDR3 holds 10 amino acids from the cysteine to the valine. The entry retains the CDR3 DNA only, 30 bases that are in frame from base 1. This chain is built from TRBV12-3 or TRBV12-4 and TRBJ2-7; a confident D gene designation cannot be given. This TCR came from a woman between 40 and 50 years old with acute COVID-19. Sequencing input: PBMCs or T cells enriched from blood (not recorded which). DNA sequence: TGTGCCAGCAGTTTCGACGAGCAGTACGTC. The translation is CASSFDEQYV.